Described below is a single T cell receptor (beta chain) sequence and its context. Per the original methods: From reference gene primer amplification, estimates of nucleated cell counts were derived. Measured with immunoSEQ multiplex PCR; TCRdb has only the in-frame clones, and not every one. Clonal size and the V and J genes are those of that table, whereas D and trimming came from the DNA. The repertoire holds roughly 25,000 clones, with roughly 79% as singletons. V lost 4 bases, J lost 5 bases, and 16 bases stayed unmatched. Germline assignment: CDR1 MDHEN and CDR2 SYDVKM. This CDR3 spans 17 amino acids. This sample was taken from a study of blood T cell repertoires in COVID-19.

This chain joins TRBV28 and TRBJ2-5, with 7 bases matching TRBD1. The sample was peripheral blood. The TCR originated in a man between 65 and 85 years old with acute or convalescent COVID-19. The chain's CDR3 is CASSSLPGTVNGETQYF. The CDR3 DNA is TGTGCCAGCAGTTCACTCCCCGGGACAGTGAACGGGGAGACCCAGTACTTC.